This passage covers 8 T cell receptor beta chains from one sample sequenced in a study of shared clonotypes between healthy human individuals. Sequencing used immunoSEQ multiplex PCR; TCRdb keeps in-frame clones, though not all of them. The sample shows about 1 million clones, more than 65% of them seen only once. The sample consisted of memory CD4+ T cells sorted from blood. The subset was: CD45RA-negative fraction. The receptors come from a man younger than 35 in good health.

This clone was seen a single time. The rearrangement uses TRBV11-2 and TRBJ2-7; D unresolved. Germline V CDR1 and CDR2: SGHAT, FQNNGV. CDR3 size: 13 residues. Between the trimmed V and J ends, which lost 5 bases and 5 bases, there was a span of 13 bases. This CDR3 reads CASSPPGFNEQYF. CDR3 in DNA: TGTGCCAGCAGCCCGCCCGGGTTCAACGAGCAGTACTTC. Supplemented by reference TRBV11-2 and TRBJ2-7, the full variable domain reads EAGVAQSPRYKIIEKRQSVAFWCNPISGHATLYWYQQILGQGPKLLIQFQNNGVVDDSQLPKDRFSAERLKGVDSTLKIQPAKLEDSAVYLCASSPPGFNEQYFGPGTRLTVT.

V and J are TRBV9 and TRBJ2-5; D not certain. Germline CDR1 reads SGDLS; CDR2 reads YYNGEE. V was shortened by 4 bases and J by 5 bases, with 15 bases between the two germline ends. The CDR3 spans 14 residues. DNA for the CDR3: TGTGCCAGCAGCCAAAGATGGGATGGGGAGACCCAGTACTTC. This codes for CASSQRWDGETQYF.

This clone was seen many times. The chain has TRBV5-1 and TRBJ2-6, with no clear D. The length of the CDR3 is 16 residues. Trimming took 0 bases from V and 2 from J, leaving 9 bases between them. Germline V CDR1 and CDR2: SGHRS, YFSETQ. This CDR3 reads CASSLAGQPGANVLTF. DNA of the CDR3: TGCGCCAGCAGCTTGGCCGGGCAGCCTGGGGCCAACGTCCTGACTTTC.

The rearrangement joins TRBV6-1 to TRBJ2-7; TRBD1 matches 8 bases. The ends lost 5 bases at V and 3 bases at J; junction bases unmatched: 6. This CDR3 spans 14 amino acids. CDR1 and CDR2 from the germline V gene are MNHNS and SASEGT. CDR3 in amino acids: CASSPGQVVYEQYF. The DNA for the CDR3 is TGTGCCAGCAGTCCGGGACAGGTGGTCTACGAGCAGTACTTC.

The chain recombines TRBV10-3 with TRBJ2-4; 7 positions match TRBD1. V lost 4 bases, J lost 8 bases, and 11 bases stayed unmatched. CDR1 is ENHRY and CDR2 is SYGVKD in the germline V gene. CDR3 length equals 15 residues. This chain's CDR3 is CAISVGTVPSDIQYF. The CDR3 nucleotides read TGTGCCATCAGTGTGGGGACAGTACCTTCGGACATTCAGTACTTC.

The V and J genes are TRBV5-4 and TRBJ2-1; no clear D. Deletions cut 0 bases from V and 7 bases from J, with 14 bases between. This CDR3 is 15 amino acids long. The V gene's germline CDR1 is SGHNT and CDR2 YYREEE (reference sequence). The CDR3 DNA sequence: TGTGCCAGCAGCTTGGTAGCCGTCCCCTCGAATGAGCAGTTCTTC. This encodes CASSLVAVPSNEQFF.

This chain connects TRBV28 to TRBJ2-2; 9 bases align to TRBD2. CDR3 length: 15 residues. Germline V CDR1 and CDR2: MDHEN, SYDVKM. The V gene end was trimmed by 4 bases and the J gene end by 7 bases; junction bases not matched to a gene: 7. The CDR3 bases are TGTGCCAGCAGTTATAGGCGGGGGGGCGTCGGGGAGCTGTTTTTT. Translation: CASSYRRGGVGELFF.

This clone was seen ten or more times. The identical CDR3 is also encoded by other nucleotide sequences in the sample. V gene TRBV30 combines with J gene TRBJ2-7; 7 bases align to TRBD2. Per germline, CDR1 GTSNPN and CDR2 SVGIG (reference sequence). The CDR3 extends over 15 amino acids. After removal of 1 base from V and 0 bases from J, the junction contained 6 bases not matched to a gene. CDR3 coding DNA: TGTGCCTGGAGTGGACCTAGCGGCCTCTCCTACGAGCAGTACTTC. It yields the protein CAWSGPSGLSYEQYF.